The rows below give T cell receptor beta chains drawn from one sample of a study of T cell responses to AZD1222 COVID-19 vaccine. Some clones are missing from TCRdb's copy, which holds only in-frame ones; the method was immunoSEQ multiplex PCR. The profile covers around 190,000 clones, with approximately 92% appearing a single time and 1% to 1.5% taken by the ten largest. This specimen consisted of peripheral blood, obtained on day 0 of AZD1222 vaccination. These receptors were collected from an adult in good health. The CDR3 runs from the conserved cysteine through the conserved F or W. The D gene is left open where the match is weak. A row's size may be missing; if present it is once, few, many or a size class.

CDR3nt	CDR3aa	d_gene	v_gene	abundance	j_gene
TGCGCCAGCAGCTTGGACAGGAGTAATGAAAAACTGTTTTTT	CASSLDRSNEKLFF	-	TRBV5-1	-	TRBJ1-4
TGTGCCAGTAGTGGGACCTCGGAGACCCAGTACTTC	CASSGTSETQYF	-	TRBV19	-	TRBJ2-5
TGTGCCAGCACCTACGCGGGAGGGGCTAATTCACCCCTCCACTTT	CASTYAGGANSPLHF	-	TRBV5-4	-	TRBJ1-6
TGTGCCAGCAGCCCGCTTTGGGGGCAGGGCGAGGACTATGGCTACACCTTC	CASSPLWGQGEDYGYTF	-	TRBV13	-	TRBJ1-2
TGTGCCAGCAGTTACACCAGGGGGAACACTGAAGCTTTCTTT	CASSYTRGNTEAFF	-	TRBV6-2/TRBV6-3	once	TRBJ1-1
TGTGCCAGCTCACCGATTATGACGGGGGCGCGGAACACTGAAGCTTTCTTT	CASSPIMTGARNTEAFF	-	TRBV18	-	TRBJ1-1
TGCGCCAGCAGCCAAGATGGTCCATTATATCAGCCCCAGCATTTT	CASSQDGPLYQPQHF	-	TRBV4-1	once	TRBJ1-5
TGTGCCAGCAGCTTAGGGAGGGGGGCCTCGGAACTGTTTTTT	CASSLGRGASELFF	-	TRBV11-2	-	TRBJ1-4
TGTGCCACTACGAGGACATCGCCGAACACCGGGGAGCTGTTTTTT	CATTRTSPNTGELFF	-	TRBV19	-	TRBJ2-2
TGTGCCAGCAGTTACTCGGGGGCGTTGAGCAATCAGCCCCAGCATTTT	CASSYSGALSNQPQHF	-	TRBV6-2/TRBV6-3	-	TRBJ1-5
TGCGCCAGCAGCCAAGTAAGGGGGCAGGGTTCACCCCTCCACTTT	CASSQVRGQGSPLHF	TRBD1	TRBV4-3	-	TRBJ1-6
TGTGCCAGCAGCGCACCGGGACAGAGAAACACTGAAGCTTTCTTT	CASSAPGQRNTEAFF	TRBD1	TRBV7-9	once	TRBJ1-1
TGCGCCAGCAGCCAGGAACAGGGTATTCCTAACTATGGCTACACCTTC	CASSQEQGIPNYGYTF	-	TRBV4-1	-	TRBJ1-2
TGTGCCATCAGTGACCCGGACAGGGAATGGGAGACCCAGTACTTC	CAISDPDREWETQYF	TRBD1	TRBV10-3	-	TRBJ2-5
TGTGCCAGCAGCTTAGAGGGTAGGGCATGGAACACCATATATTTT	CASSLEGRAWNTIYF	-	TRBV7-6	-	TRBJ1-3
TGTGCCAGCAGCTTCCGGGGGTATGGCACAGATACGCAGTATTTT	CASSFRGYGTDTQYF	-	TRBV11-2	-	TRBJ2-3